Listed here are 9 T cell receptor beta chains from one sample, sequenced in a study of blood T cell repertoires in COVID-19. Assay: immunoSEQ multiplex PCR; the TCRdb copy retains only in-frame clones and omits some. Of some 180,000 clones listed, around 86% are singletons. Sequencing used PBMCs or T cells enriched from blood (not recorded which). All receptors come from a woman aged 40 to 49 in a cohort exposed to, infected with or recovered from COVID-19 (not recorded which).

The chain has TRBV6-5 and TRBJ1-2; a possible D gene is TRBD1 (5 bases). Germline lookup yields CDR1 MNHEY and CDR2 SVGAGI. The CDR3 has 13 residues. With 6 bases removed from V and 4 bases from J, the gap between germline ends came to 12 bases. The CDR3 DNA reads TGTGCCAGCAGCTCCGGACACAGCTATGGCTACACCTTC. Its protein product is CASSSGHSYGYTF.

This rearrangement joins TRBV9 to TRBJ1-1; 11 nucleotides align to TRBD1. The germline V gene has CDR1 SGDLS and CDR2 YYNGEE. The J segment lost 3 bases and the V segment lost 6 bases, leaving 7 bases of the junction unmatched. The CDR3 runs to 15 residues. DNA of the CDR3: TGTGCCAGCAATCCCGGGACAGGGGGATACACTGAAGCTTTCTTT. Residues: CASNPGTGGYTEAFF.

The table lists this clone with a count of one. V gene TRBV11-3 combines with J gene TRBJ2-3, with D tentatively TRBD2 (5 bases). Trimming removed 5 bases from V and 2 bases from J, with 17 bases in between. Germline CDR1 is SGHNT and CDR2 is YENEEA. The CDR3 is 16 amino acids. As DNA, the CDR3 is TGTGCCAGCAGCCCGCGCGGAGCGGAAGACACAGATACGCAGTATTTT. Translation: CASSPRGAEDTDTQYF.

The chain has TRBV28 and TRBJ2-3; 11 nucleotides line up with TRBD2. V trimming: 3 bases; J trimming: 3 bases; junction bases outside the gene matches: 5. Germline V CDR1 and CDR2: MDHEN, SYDVKM. CDR3 size: 16 residues. The CDR3 DNA reads as TGTGCCAGCAGTTTCTCTAGCGGGGGGAAGACAGATACGCAGTATTTT. Translation gives CASSFSSGGKTDTQYF.

This chain connects TRBV5-1 to TRBJ1-1; maybe TRBD1 (5 bases). The CDR3 is 15 residues long. The germline V and J ends were trimmed by 4 bases and 5 bases, with 18 bases remaining between them. Germline-derived CDR1 and CDR2 are SGHRS and YFSETQ. DNA of the CDR3: TGCGCCAGCAGCCTAACACCCCAGGGTTTTACTGAAGCTTTCTTT. Amino acids: CASSLTPQGFTEAFF.

The chain is built from TRBV5-4 and TRBJ1-1; D gene unclear. CDR3 size: 14 residues. Trimming removed 4 bases at V and 6 bases at J, with 16 bases between. The germline gives CDR1 SGHNT, CDR2 YYREEE (reference sequence). This CDR3 reads CASSPQTGIAEAFF. CDR3 in DNA: TGTGCCAGCAGCCCGCAGACGGGTATCGCTGAAGCTTTCTTT. Filled out from reference TRBV5-4 and TRBJ1-1, the complete variable domain reads ETGVTQSPTHLIKTRGQQVTLRCSSQSGHNTVSWYQQALGQGPQFIFQYYREEENGRGNFPPRFSGLQFPNYSSELNVNALELDDSALYLCASSPQTGIAEAFFGQGTRLTVV.

In DNA, the CDR3 is TGCGCCAGCAGCCCCCGACACACCAGTCAGCCCCAGCATTTT. It specifies CASSPRHTSQPQHF. The V and J genes are TRBV4-1 and TRBJ1-5, with D unclear. This CDR3 spans 14 amino acids. Per the germline V gene, CDR1 is MGHRA and CDR2 is YSYEKL. Trimming stripped 4 bases from V and 6 bases from J, with 13 bases between.

This clone has just one count. This chain joins TRBV5-1 and TRBJ2-7; 12 nucleotides line up with TRBD1. Per the germline V gene, CDR1 is SGHRS and CDR2 is YFSETQ. J was trimmed by 5 bases and V by 4 bases; bases with no gene match: 7. This CDR3 has 15 amino acids. This CDR3 is CASSMGTGGNHEQYF. The CDR3 DNA is TGCGCCAGCAGCATGGGGACAGGGGGCAACCACGAGCAGTACTTC.

The chain is built from TRBV13 and TRBJ1-2; 7 positions match TRBD1. V was pared by 5 bases and J by 11 bases, with 8 bases of the junction left unmatched. The CDR3 is 12 amino acids. Germline CDR1 reads PRHDT; CDR2 reads FYEKMQ (reference sequence). The DNA of the CDR3 is TGTGCCAGCAGCCTCCGGGACAGCCTTTACACCTTC. This translates into CASSLRDSLYTF.